This T cell receptor beta chain was retrieved from a study of blood T cells in healthy people across ages. The CDR3 has 14 residues. Trimming pared 0 bases from V and 0 bases from J, leaving 5 bases between. The germline CDR1 and CDR2 sequences are MNHEY and SMNVEV (reference sequence). Together with a sample-barcoded 5' primer, a J-beta primer mix was included in a second PCR lasting roughly 6 to 12 cycles. From each sample, at least 3 million paired-end reads containing CDR3 were obtained. In TCRdb, the 5' RACE reads were re-called with MiXCR into one record per CDR3 protein. The data contain 1,100,000 or so distinct CDR3 sequences, 45% of them singletons.

The specimen sequenced was blood. The sequence was obtained from an older woman in good health. This chain uses TRBV27 with TRBJ1-1; no definite D call. The CDR3 DNA reads as TGTGCCAGCAGTTTATCCATGGTGAACACTGAAGCTTTCTTT. It yields the protein CASSLSMVNTEAFF.